These T cell receptor beta chains were read from a single sample in a study of beta chain features in type 1 diabetes. TCRdb's table, derived via immunoSEQ multiplex PCR, lists solely in-frame clones and lacks some. The top ten hold about 0.02% of the sample, which has 970,000 or so clones, roughly 15% seen once. Sample: naive CD4+ T cells from blood. The receptors derive from a woman aged 18-29 years in good health. The CDR3 runs from the conserved cysteine through the conserved F or W. The D gene is left open where the match is weak. Expanded clones are given a class, and other clones once, few, many or no size at all.

abundance | j_gene | v_gene | d_gene | CDR3nt | CDR3aa
few | TRBJ2-2 | TRBV5-4 | . | TGTGCCAGCAGCTTGGTTGCGGAAACCGGGGAGCTGTTTTTT | CASSLVAETGELFF
. | TRBJ2-1 | TRBV27 | . | TGTGCCAGCAGCCCATCCGGCAAGGGCGGGACGCAGTTCTTC | CASSPSGKGGTQFF
. | TRBJ2-1 | TRBV7-3 | . | TGTACCAGCAGCTTGACAGACCTCAATGAGCAGTTCTTC | CTSSLTDLNEQFF
few | TRBJ1-5 | TRBV7-8 | . | TGTGCCAGCAGCAGGGGAGAAAATCAGCCCCAGCATTTT | CASSRGENQPQHF
. | TRBJ1-1 | TRBV6-5 | TRBD1 | TGTGCCAGCAGTTACACGACAGGGGTGGGCACTGAAGCTTTCTTT | CASSYTTGVGTEAFF
. | TRBJ2-7 | TRBV4-1 | . | TGCGCCAGCAGCCACGATGTCTCCTACGAGCAGTACTTC | CASSHDVSYEQYF
few | TRBJ2-1 | TRBV4-2 | . | TGTGCCAGCAGTCGCATAGACCCGAATGAGCAGTTCTTC | CASSRIDPNEQFF
. | TRBJ2-5 | TRBV7-2 | . | TGTGCCAGCAGCGCCTTCCAGGAAGAGCAGTACTTC | CASSAFQEEQYF
few | TRBJ2-3 | TRBV7-3 | . | TGTGCCAGCAGCTTATCCGGGACCACAGATACGCAGTATTTT | CASSLSGTTDTQYF
. | TRBJ2-4 | TRBV11-3 | . | TGTGCCACACGGAATCATAGAAAGAACAAAAACATTCAGTACTTC | CATRNHRKNKNIQYF
few | TRBJ2-7 | TRBV7-2 | TRBD2 | TGTGCCAGCAGCTTAGTCGGTAGCGGGAGCTACGAGCAGTACTTC | CASSLVGSGSYEQYF
few | TRBJ2-7 | TRBV11-2 | . | TGTGCCAGCAGCTTTAGGGGACATAGCTACGAGCAGTACTTC | CASSFRGHSYEQYF
. | TRBJ1-1 | TRBV7-2 | . | TGTGCCAGCAGCTTAAGGGGGGATACTGAAGCTTTCTTT | CASSLRGDTEAFF